Below are 28 T cell receptor beta chains sequenced from a single sample in a study of beta chain features in type 1 diabetes. The sequenced template was cDNA made from the entire isolated RNA. Clones were sequenced by immunoSEQ multiplex PCR, and TCRdb holds only the in-frame ones, with some missing. The sample holds 900,000 or so clones, 15% to 20% seen once. Sequencing input: naive CD4+ T cells from blood. The receptor set was obtained from a woman aged 18-29 years in good health.

This clone was counted only a few times. The genes are TRBV19 and TRBJ2-2; maybe TRBD2 (5 bases). Trimming stripped 6 bases from V and 3 bases from J, with 11 bases between. Germline lookup yields CDR1 LNHDA and CDR2 SQIVND (reference sequence). The CDR3 has 14 amino acids. The chain's CDR3 is CASSALEYTGELFF. The CDR3 DNA follows: TGTGCCAGTAGCGCACTAGAGTACACCGGGGAGCTGTTTTTT.

This clone was detected only a few times. The chain combines TRBV7-2 with TRBJ2-7, with D tentatively TRBD1 or TRBD2 (5 bases each). The CDR3 runs 13 residues. Germline V lookup: CDR1 SGHTA, CDR2 FQGNSA. The V and J ends lost 6 bases and 1 base respectively, with 10 bases between them. The DNA for the CDR3 is TGTGCCAGCAGTGGGGGAGTATCCTACGAGCAGTACTTC. This sequence encodes CASSGGVSYEQYF.

V is TRBV28 and J is TRBJ2-1; 8 bases map to TRBD2. The CDR3 sequence is 13 residues long. Germline V gene data show CDR1 as MDHEN and CDR2 as SYDVKM. V dropped 7 bases and J dropped 8; count of bases not matched to a gene: 7. CDR3 residues: CASTSGLGHEQFF. The CDR3 DNA reads TGTGCCAGCACCTCGGGACTAGGGCATGAGCAGTTCTTC. The full variable domain, rest sourced from reference TRBV28 and TRBJ2-1, is DVKVTQSSRYLVKRTGEKVFLECVQDMDHENMFWYRQDPGLGLRLIYFSYDVKMKEKGDIPEGYSVSREKKERFSLILESASTNQTSMYLCASTSGLGHEQFFGPGTRLTVL.

The chain has TRBV9 and TRBJ1-2; no firm D call. Germline-derived CDR1 and CDR2 are SGDLS and YYNGEE. V was shortened by 0 bases and J by 4 bases, with 10 bases between the two germline ends. CDR3 size: 14 residues. DNA for the CDR3: TGTGCCAGCAGCGTAGAACAGTTTGGCTATGGCTACACCTTC. Translation gives CASSVEQFGYGYTF.

This clone appeared a few times. CDR3 DNA: TGTGCCAGCAGTCCAGGGGTGGGGCAGCCCCAGCATTTT. Translated: CASSPGVGQPQHF. The rearrangement uses TRBV6-1 and TRBJ1-5, with D possibly matching TRBD1 (6 bases). Germline CDR1 and CDR2: MNHNS and SASEGT. V was pared by 5 bases and J by 7 bases, with 12 bases between. CDR3 length: 13 residues.

The V call is TRBV2, the J call TRBJ2-7; 9 nucleotides match TRBD1. V lost 5 bases and J lost 1; bases outside the gene matches: 3. Germline V gene sequence: CDR1 SNHLY, CDR2 FYNNEI. This CDR3 is built from 14 residues. CDR3 amino acids: CASSPGTGSYEQYF. CDR3 DNA: TGTGCCAGCAGTCCAGGGACAGGGTCCTACGAGCAGTACTTC.

In its sample, this clone was seen many times. The rearrangement joins TRBV10-3 to TRBJ1-2; weak D call: TRBD1 (6 bases). Germline V lookup: CDR1 ENHRY, CDR2 SYGVKD. The CDR3 sequence is 13 residues long. V dropped 10 bases and J dropped 5 bases, with 17 bases sitting between them. Here the CDR3 DNA reads TGTGCCAACTCCCAGGGGCAAGGGTATGGCTACACCTTC. The encoded protein is CANSQGQGYGYTF.

The chain recombines TRBV28 with TRBJ1-5, with D tentatively TRBD1 (6 bases). The CDR3 extends over 14 amino acids. Germline V gives CDR1 MDHEN, CDR2 SYDVKM. Trimming took 5 bases from V and 5 from J, leaving 13 bases between them. DNA for the CDR3: TGTGCCAGCAGTCCTGCGGACAGCTATCAGCCCCAGCATTTT. As protein: CASSPADSYQPQHF.

This CDR3 is CASSLALGYYNEQFF. The CDR3 nucleotides are TGTGCCAGCAGCTTAGCGCTTGGCTACTACAATGAGCAGTTCTTC. V gene TRBV7-9 combines with J gene TRBJ2-1; no clear D gene. Per germline, CDR1 SEHNR and CDR2 FQNEAQ (reference sequence). CDR3 length equals 15 residues. Trimming took off 0 bases at V and 3 bases at J, with 9 bases between the two ends.

This clone has just a few counts. The chain employs TRBV6-6 and TRBJ1-2; D call uncertain. Germline V gene sequence: CDR1 MNHNY, CDR2 SVGAGI (reference sequence). Trimming took 2 bases from V and 6 from J, leaving 7 bases between them. The CDR3 runs 12 residues. DNA of the CDR3: TGTGCCAGCAGTTACGGGGTAGATGGCTACACCTTC. It encodes CASSYGVDGYTF.

This clone was counted only a few times. The chain uses TRBV4-3 and TRBJ2-7; a possible D gene is TRBD1 (6 bases). Germline lookup yields CDR1 LGHNA and CDR2 YSLEER. V was cut by 0 bases and J by 6 bases, with 21 bases left in between. The CDR3 spans 17 residues. The CDR3 region is CASSQEVGTSVSFEQYF. CDR3 nucleotide sequence: TGCGCCAGCAGCCAAGAAGTCGGGACATCAGTCAGCTTCGAGCAGTACTTC.

This clone was detected only a few times. The chain joins TRBV27 to TRBJ2-2; D is possibly TRBD1 (6 bases). The CDR3 is 14 residues long. Germline V gives CDR1 MNHEY, CDR2 SMNVEV (reference sequence). The V end lost 3 bases, the J end lost 4 bases, and 9 bases lay between the germline ends. In nucleotides, the CDR3 is TGTGCCAGCAGTTTCAGGGGTCCCACCGGGGAGCTGTTTTTT. Protein product: CASSFRGPTGELFF.

This clone turned up a few times. The CDR3 DNA is TGTGCCAGCAGCGTAAACAGTAACTATGGCTACACCTTC. This codes for CASSVNSNYGYTF. The chain uses TRBV9 and TRBJ1-2; no firm D call. Germline V gene lookup returns CDR1 SGDLS and CDR2 YYNGEE. With 1 base removed from V and 1 base from J, the gap between germline ends came to 5 bases. CDR3 size: 13 residues.

The rearrangement uses TRBV7-9 and TRBJ2-5; 10 bases fit TRBD2. The CDR3 has 12 amino acids. The germline gives CDR1 SEHNR, CDR2 FQNEAQ (reference sequence). V lost 10 bases, J lost 4 bases, and 3 bases stayed unmatched. The CDR3 loop reads CATRLAGETQYF. The DNA of the CDR3 is TGTGCCACCCGACTAGCGGGAGAGACCCAGTACTTC.

A word on this clone: A junction end diverges from the germline sequence, so it may reflect a read error. The chain has TRBV28 and TRBJ2-5, with D unclear. Germline loops: CDR1 MDHEN, CDR2 SYDVKM. This CDR3 contains 12 residues. The CDR3 sequence: CASSSYSWAQYF. Here the CDR3 DNA reads TGTGCCAGCAGTTCTTATTCTTGGGCCCAATACTTC.

This chain joins TRBV10-1 and TRBJ2-3, with D hard to call. Germline V CDR1 and CDR2: WNHNN, SYGVQD (reference sequence). The V end was cut by 9 bases, the J end by 2 bases, with 15 bases between. This CDR3 is built from 14 residues. CDR3 protein: CARSAAATTDTQYF. In DNA form, the CDR3 reads TGCGCCAGGTCCGCGGCGGCCACCACAGATACGCAGTATTTT.

V and J are TRBV7-9 and TRBJ2-1; 7 bases line up with TRBD2. The trim removed 1 base at V and 3 bases at J, leaving 9 bases unmatched. The V gene's germline CDR1 is SEHNR and CDR2 FQNEAQ (reference sequence). CDR3 length equals 17 residues. CDR3 in DNA: TGTGCCAGCAGCTTAGTTACGAGCGGGAATCTCTACAATGAGCAGTTCTTC. This translates into CASSLVTSGNLYNEQFF. The full variable domain, completed using reference TRBV7-9 and TRBJ2-1, is DTGVSQNPRHKITKRGQNVTFRCDPISEHNRLYWYRQTLGQGPEFLTYFQNEAQLEKSRLLSDRFSAERPKGSFSTLEIQRTEQGDSAMYLCASSLVTSGNLYNEQFFGPGTRLTVL.

The chain couples TRBV5-1 to TRBJ2-1; possibly TRBD1 for D (6 bases). The CDR3 is 15 residues long. Germline CDR1 is SGHRS and CDR2 is YFSETQ. V lost 2 bases to trimming and J lost 6 bases, with 15 bases between them. CDR3 sequence: CASSFGGAWLNEQFF. The CDR3 DNA reads TGCGCCAGCAGCTTTGGGGGCGCGTGGCTCAATGAGCAGTTCTTC. The whole variable domain, remainder taken from reference TRBV5-1 and TRBJ2-1, is KAGVTQTPRYLIKTRGQQVTLSCSPISGHRSVSWYQQTPGQGLQFLFEYFSETQRNKGNFPGRFSGRQFSNSRSEMNVSTLELGDSALYLCASSFGGAWLNEQFFGPGTRLTVL.

This clone has a handful of counts. Sequence at one end of the junction differs from germline and may be a read error. This chain links TRBV6-1 with TRBJ2-7; 8 bases match TRBD2. This CDR3 has 17 residues. CDR1 is MNHNS, CDR2 SASEGT, per germline. Written as DNA, the CDR3 is TGTGCCATCAGTGACAGAACTAGCGGCCGGTCTACCTACGAGCAGTACTTC. Its translation is CAISDRTSGRSTYEQYF.

The rearrangement uses TRBV4-3 and TRBJ1-4, with 8 nucleotides matching TRBD1. J was trimmed by 5 bases and V by 5 bases; bases with no gene match: 4. The CDR3 consists of 14 residues. CDR1 is LGHNA, CDR2 YSLEER, per germline. CDR3 sequence (DNA): TGCGCCAGCAGCGCACAGGGGGTGAATGAAAAACTGTTTTTT. This translates into CASSAQGVNEKLFF.

This clone was found a few times. This chain links TRBV5-1 with TRBJ2-3, with a tentative D call TRBD1 (5 bases). The CDR3 is 15 amino acids. Germline CDR1 is SGHRS and CDR2 is YFSETQ. V was cut by 0 bases and J by 4 bases, with 12 bases left in between. The CDR3 loop is CASSLVRVDADTQYF. DNA of the CDR3: TGCGCCAGCAGCTTGGTCAGGGTAGACGCAGATACGCAGTATTTT.

The chain couples TRBV18 to TRBJ2-7; 8 bases map to TRBD1. The V gene end was trimmed by 4 bases and the J gene end by 2 bases; junction bases not matched to a gene: 7. The CDR3 is made up of 15 amino acids. Germline lookup yields CDR1 KGHSH and CDR2 LQKENI. This chain's CDR3 is CASSQGQGGPYEQYF. The DNA for the CDR3 is TGTGCCAGCTCACAAGGACAGGGAGGCCCCTACGAGCAGTACTTC.

With respect to this clone: The sample has other DNA sequences that encode this CDR3 too. The CDR3 DNA reads TGCGCCAGCAGCCAAGGGGCCATCTCTGGGGCCAACGTCCTGACTTTC. This gives the protein CASSQGAISGANVLTF. V is TRBV4-3 and J is TRBJ2-6; D is unresolved. The CDR3 has 16 amino acids. Germline CDR1 and CDR2: LGHNA and YSLEER. V lost 1 base and J 0 bases, leaving 7 bases between the germline ends.

In its sample, this clone was seen a few times. V gene TRBV5-4 combines with J gene TRBJ2-3, with 9 bases identical to TRBD2. Germline CDR1 SGHNT, CDR2 YYREEE (reference sequence). J gave up 5 bases and V 3 bases, and 10 bases lay outside the gene matches. This CDR3 is 16 amino acids long. The CDR3, as DNA: TGTGCCAGCAGCTACGATCTAGCGGGAAAGGGAGATACGCAGTATTTT. It is translated as CASSYDLAGKGDTQYF.

The V gene is TRBV11-2, the J gene TRBJ2-7; D tentatively reads TRBD1 or TRBD2 (5 bases each). The germline gives CDR1 SGHAT, CDR2 FQNNGV. The CDR3 consists of 15 residues. V lost 2 bases to trimming and J lost 3 bases, with 14 bases between them. CDR3 sequence (DNA): TGTGCCAGCAGCTTACCGTCTCTGGGGGTCTACGAGCAGTACTTC. It codes for CASSLPSLGVYEQYF.

The chain has TRBV6-5 and TRBJ2-1; D may match TRBD1 or TRBD2 (5 bases each). Trimming stripped 9 bases from V and 0 bases from J, with 9 bases between. The CDR3 runs to 13 residues. The germline V gene has CDR1 MNHEY and CDR2 SVGAGI. The CDR3 region is CARGEVSYNEQFF. As DNA, the CDR3 is TGTGCCAGGGGGGAAGTCTCCTACAATGAGCAGTTCTTC.

This clone showed up just a few times. The chain links TRBV10-3 to TRBJ2-1; 7 positions match TRBD1. The CDR3 runs 13 residues. CDR1 is ENHRY, CDR2 SYGVKD, per germline. V was pared by 7 bases and J by 8 bases, with 8 bases of the junction left unmatched. DNA for the CDR3: TGTGCCATCAACAGGGGCTTTTCGGATGAGCAGTTCTTC. Its protein is CAINRGFSDEQFF.

This clone was counted a few times. V is TRBV27 and J is TRBJ1-5; 8 bases are shared with TRBD1. The V segment lost 3 bases and the J segment 6 bases; nucleotides outside the gene matches: 4. Germline V lookup: CDR1 MNHEY, CDR2 SMNVEV (reference sequence). CDR3 length: 14 residues. In nucleotides, the CDR3 is TGTGCCAGCAGTTTCACAGGGGGTCGTCAGCCCCAGCATTTT. Translation gives CASSFTGGRQPQHF.